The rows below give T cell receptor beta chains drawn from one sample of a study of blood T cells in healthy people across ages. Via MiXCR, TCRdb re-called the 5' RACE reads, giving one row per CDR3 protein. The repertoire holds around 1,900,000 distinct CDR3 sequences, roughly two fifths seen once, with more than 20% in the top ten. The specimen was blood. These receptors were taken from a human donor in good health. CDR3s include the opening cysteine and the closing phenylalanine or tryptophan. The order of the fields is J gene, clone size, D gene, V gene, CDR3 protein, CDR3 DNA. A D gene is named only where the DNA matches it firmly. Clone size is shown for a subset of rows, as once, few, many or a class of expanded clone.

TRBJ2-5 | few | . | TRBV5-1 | CASSLVSPQETQYF | TGCGCCAGCAGCTTGGTGTCCCCCCAAGAGACCCAGTACTTC
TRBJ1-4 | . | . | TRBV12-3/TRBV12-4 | CASSLGGMKLFF | TGTGCCAGCAGTTTGGGGGGGATGAAACTGTTTTTT
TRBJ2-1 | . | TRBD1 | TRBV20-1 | CGAVDQGATGEQFF | TGCGGTGCGGTTGATCAGGGGGCGACGGGAGAGCAGTTCTTC
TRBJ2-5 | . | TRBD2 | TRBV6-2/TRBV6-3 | CASGRRGDQETQYF | TGTGCCAGCGGACGGCGGGGGGACCAAGAGACCCAGTACTTC
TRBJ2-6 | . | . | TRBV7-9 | CASSLDRDRVSGANVLTF | TGTGCCAGCAGCTTAGACCGAGACCGGGTCTCTGGGGCCAACGTCCTGACTTTC
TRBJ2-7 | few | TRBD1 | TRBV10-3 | CAISDARGLASYEQYF | TGTGCCATCAGTGATGCCAGGGGGCTTGCGTCCTACGAGCAGTACTTC
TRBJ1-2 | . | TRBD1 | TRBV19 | CASRPRTGDLGGGYTF | TGTGCCAGTAGACCAAGGACAGGGGACCTGGGCGGCGGCTACACCTTC
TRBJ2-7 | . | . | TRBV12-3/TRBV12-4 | CACSSSGPYEQYF | TGTGCCTGCAGTTCGTCGGGACCCTACGAGCAGTACTTC
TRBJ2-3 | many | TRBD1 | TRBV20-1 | CSARDRRSTDTQYF | TGCAGTGCTCGGGACAGGAGAAGCACAGATACGCAGTATTTT
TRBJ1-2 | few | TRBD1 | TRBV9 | CASSVEPQPRGNYGYTF | TGTGCCAGCAGCGTAGAGCCCCAACCCAGGGGGAACTATGGCTACACCTTC
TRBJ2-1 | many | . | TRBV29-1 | CSERQIYNEQFF | TGCAGCGAACGACAAATTTACAATGAGCAGTTCTTC
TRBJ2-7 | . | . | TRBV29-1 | CSVQVGGHEQYF | TGCAGCGTGCAGGTGGGAGGACACGAGCAGTACTTC
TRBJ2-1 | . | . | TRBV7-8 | CASSSDTIYEQFF | TGTGCCAGCAGCTCAGACACTATTTACGAGCAGTTCTTC
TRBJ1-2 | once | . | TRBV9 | CASSPGWDFGYTF | TGTGCCAGCAGCCCTGGTTGGGATTTCGGCTACACCTTC
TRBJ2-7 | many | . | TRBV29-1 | CSVGQAYEQYF | TGCAGCGTTGGACAGGCCTACGAGCAGTACTTC
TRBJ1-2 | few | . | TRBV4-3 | CASSPVETNYGYTF | TGCGCCAGCAGCCCCGTGGAGACTAACTATGGCTACACCTTC
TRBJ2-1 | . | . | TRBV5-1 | CASSITLGSHEQFF | TGCGCCAGCAGCATTACCCTAGGGAGCCACGAGCAGTTCTTC
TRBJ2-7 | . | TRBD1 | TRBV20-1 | CSAKDRGPLQQYF | TGCAGTGCTAAAGACAGGGGGCCCCTTCAGCAGTACTTC
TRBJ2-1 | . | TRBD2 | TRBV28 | CASSSLSGVNNEQFF | TGTGCCAGCAGTTCCCTTAGCGGGGTGAACAATGAGCAGTTCTTC
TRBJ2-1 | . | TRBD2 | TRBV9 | CASSAGTSGRYNEQFF | TGTGCCAGCAGCGCCGGGACTAGCGGGAGATACAATGAGCAGTTCTTC
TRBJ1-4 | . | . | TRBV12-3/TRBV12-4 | CAGSTEWMNEKLFF | TGTGCCGGCAGTACCGAGTGGATGAACGAAAAACTGTTTTTT
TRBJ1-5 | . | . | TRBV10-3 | CAISEEAPTATSQPQHF | TGTGCCATCAGTGAAGAGGCACCCACGGCGACGAGTCAGCCCCAGCATTTT
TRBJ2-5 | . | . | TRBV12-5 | CASGWGRSQETQYF | TGTGCTAGTGGTTGGGGACGGTCCCAAGAGACCCAGTACTTC